Sequencing of this T cell receptor beta chain was carried out in a study of ipilimumab plus nivolumab after autologous stem cell transplantation. Checkpoint therapy with ipilimumab 1 mg/kg began 14 to 28 days after transplant. TCRdb's copy holds only in-frame clones and misses some; the assay was immunoSEQ multiplex PCR. Of roughly 15,000 clones in the sample, almost 80% were seen once. The TCR originated in a male donor with diffuse large B-cell lymphoma. The sample here was PBMCs, taken in a trial of ipilimumab plus nivolumab as post-transplant consolidation.

CDR3 sequence reads: CSVLRGLAGGADTQYF. The CDR3 bases are TGCAGCGTCCTTAGGGGACTAGCGGGGGGGGCAGATACGCAGTATTTT. The gene calls are TRBV29-1 and TRBJ2-3, with 16 bases lining up with TRBD2. Germline V gene sequence: CDR1 SQVTM, CDR2 ANQGSEA. The CDR3 is 16 residues long. V was clipped by 6 bases and J by 4 bases; unmatched bases: 7.